These T cell receptor beta chains were read from a single sample in a study of blood T cell repertoires in COVID-19. TCRdb's table, derived via immunoSEQ multiplex PCR, lists solely in-frame clones and lacks some. The sample yields about 46,000 clones, 70% to 90% seen once. Material for sequencing was peripheral blood. The receptor set was obtained from an elderly woman with COVID-19, enrolled during active disease. Each CDR3 is given with its conserved first and last residue. The D gene is left open where the match is weak. Expanded clones get a size class; other rows say once, few or many, or leave the size out.

TRBJ2-2 NA TRBD1 TRBV28 16 TGTGCCAGCAGTTTATACAGGGGCTCGAACACCGGGGAGCTGTTTTTT CASSLYRGSNTGELFF
TRBJ1-2 NA NA TRBV5-4 13 TGTGCCAGCAGCTTCCTACAGGGTTATGGCTACACCTTC CASSFLQGYGYTF
TRBJ1-5 few TRBD1 TRBV27 14 TGTGCCAGCAGGACAGGGGGCAGCAATCAGCCCCAGCATTTT CASRTGGSNQPQHF
TRBJ1-4 NA TRBD1 TRBV5-1 17 TGCGCCAGCAGCACCGGACAGGGGAGGTCAACTAATGAAAAACTGTTTTTT CASSTGQGRSTNEKLFF
TRBJ1-1 NA NA TRBV7-3 13 TGTGCCAGCAGCCAAGGGGGTTATACTGAAGCTTTCTTT CASSQGGYTEAFF
TRBJ2-2 NA NA TRBV7-3 12 TGTGCCAGCAGCTCCGCCAGTCCGGAGCTGTTTTTT CASSSASPELFF
TRBJ1-4 NA NA TRBV7-2 17 TGTGCCAGCAGAAGAACAGTATCCATTGCTAATGGTGAAAAACTGTTTTTT CASRRTVSIANGEKLFF
TRBJ2-3 NA NA TRBV7-2 16 TGTGCCAGCAGCTTAGGGGCCCGAACGGTTGCAGATACGCAGTATTTT CASSLGARTVADTQYF
TRBJ1-1 NA TRBD1 TRBV5-1 15 TGCGCCAGCAGCTTGGCAGGACAGGGGAACACTGAAGCTTTCTTT CASSLAGQGNTEAFF
TRBJ2-1 NA NA TRBV11-2 15 TGTGCCAGCAGCTTAGTAGTGAAAATGGGGGGTGAGCAGTTCTTC CASSLVVKMGGEQFF
TRBJ1-1 NA NA TRBV28 13 TGTGCCAGCAGAGGGGTCATGAACACTGAAGCTTTCTTT CASRGVMNTEAFF
TRBJ1-2 NA TRBD1 TRBV7-9 16 TGTGCCAGCAGCCCCGGACAGGCTTGGGCTAACTATGGCTACACCTTC CASSPGQAWANYGYTF
TRBJ1-1 NA NA TRBV6-5 14 TGTGCCAGCACCCTCGTGTGGGGAGACACTGAAGCTTTCTTT CASTLVWGDTEAFF